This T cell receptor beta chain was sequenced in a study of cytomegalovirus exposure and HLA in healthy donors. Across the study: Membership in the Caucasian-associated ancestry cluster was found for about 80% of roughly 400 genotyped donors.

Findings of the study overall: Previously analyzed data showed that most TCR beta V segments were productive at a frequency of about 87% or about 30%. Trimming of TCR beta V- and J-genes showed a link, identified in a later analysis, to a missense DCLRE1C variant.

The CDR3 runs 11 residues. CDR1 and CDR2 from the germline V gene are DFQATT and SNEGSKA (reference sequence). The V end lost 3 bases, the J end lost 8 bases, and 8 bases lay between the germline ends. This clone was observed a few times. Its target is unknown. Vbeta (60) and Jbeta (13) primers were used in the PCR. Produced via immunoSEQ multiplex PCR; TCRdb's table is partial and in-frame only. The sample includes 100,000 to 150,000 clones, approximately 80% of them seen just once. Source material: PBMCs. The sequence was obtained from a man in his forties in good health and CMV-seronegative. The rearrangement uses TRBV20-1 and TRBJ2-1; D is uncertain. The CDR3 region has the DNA TGCAGTGCTAGTACGGGTCATGAGCAGTTCTTC. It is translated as CSASTGHEQFF.